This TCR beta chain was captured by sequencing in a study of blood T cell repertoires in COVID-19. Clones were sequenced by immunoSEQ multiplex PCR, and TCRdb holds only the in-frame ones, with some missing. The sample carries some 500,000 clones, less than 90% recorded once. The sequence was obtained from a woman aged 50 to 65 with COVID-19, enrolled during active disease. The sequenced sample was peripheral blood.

The CDR3 protein is CASSFGQGANYGYTF. For the CDR3, the DNA is TGTGCCAGCAGCTTTGGACAGGGAGCTAACTATGGCTACACCTTC. V usage is TRBV7-9 and J usage is TRBJ1-2, with 8 bases aligning to TRBD1. The germline gives CDR1 SEHNR, CDR2 FQNEAQ (reference sequence). J lost 0 bases, V lost 3 bases, and 3 bases had no gene match. The CDR3 is 15 residues long.